This entry lists 17 T cell receptor beta chains sequenced from one sample in a study of CD8+ T cells in alopecia areata (dated by TCRdb to 2016 to 2019). This specimen's treatment or condition label, interpreted: oral pan-JAK inhibitor, 5-10 mg twice daily. Library construction relied on the immunoSEQ multiplex PCR assay. RNA was extracted from all samples and reverse transcribed into cDNA, which served as template for TCR sequencing. Held by TCRdb, this immuneACCESS table contains in-frame sequences only and omits some clones. Under half of the omission traces to an unresolved V gene where checked; the cause of the rest is unknown. Counted in this sample were some 190,000 clones; approximately 72% of them appeared once. The ten biggest clones cover around 1.3% of the sample. The source was CD4+ T cells sorted from blood, collected between weeks 43 and 45, from a patient treated with tofacitinib. These receptors came from a human donor with alopecia areata.

The chain combines TRBV7-9 with TRBJ2-3, with 10 nucleotides matching TRBD1. The CDR3 has 15 residues. Trimming at V came to 7 bases and at J to 6 bases, leaving 10 bases not matched to a gene. Germline CDR1 and CDR2: SEHNR and FQNEAQ (reference sequence). The CDR3 DNA reads TGTGCCAGCAACCTCGGACAGGGGGTGATGGATACGCAGTATTTT. It codes for CASNLGQGVMDTQYF.

V gene TRBV9 combines with J gene TRBJ1-6; D is possibly TRBD1 (5 bases). The ends were cut back, 4 bases at V and 7 bases at J, with 18 bases in the middle. This CDR3 region has 16 residues. In germline, CDR1 is SGDLS, CDR2 YYNGEE. The CDR3 DNA reads as TGTGCCAGCAGCTCGCCTCCGGGACGGGACAATTCACCCCTCCACTTT. It codes for CASSSPPGRDNSPLHF. The full variable domain, completed using reference TRBV9 and TRBJ1-6, is DSGVTQTPKHLITATGQRVTLRCSPRSGDLSVYWYQQSLDQGLQFLIQYYNGEERAKGNILERFSAQQFPDLHSELNLSSLELGDSALYFCASSSPPGRDNSPLHFGNGTRLTVT.

The chain has TRBV6-1 and TRBJ1-6; no clear D. V was shortened by 1 base and J by 1 base, with 8 bases between the two germline ends. Germline-derived CDR1 and CDR2 are MNHNS and SASEGT. This CDR3 region has 16 residues. CDR3 DNA: TGTGCCAGCAGTGAAGTTTGGGTATCCTATAATTCACCCCTCCACTTT. This encodes CASSEVWVSYNSPLHF.

This clone was seen only a few times. This chain links TRBV5-6 with TRBJ1-5; 10 bases match TRBD1. Trimming at V came to 4 bases and at J to 4 bases, leaving 8 bases not matched to a gene. Germline V gene sequence: CDR1 SGHDT, CDR2 YYEEEE. This CDR3 region has 16 residues. CDR3 residues: CASSARDRGLNQPQHF. The CDR3, as DNA: TGTGCCAGCAGCGCCCGGGACAGGGGCCTTAATCAGCCCCAGCATTTT.

This clone was seen a few times. CDR3 loop: CASSLGGQGVGEQYF. CDR3 DNA: TGTGCCAGCAGCTTAGGGGGACAGGGAGTCGGTGAGCAGTACTTC. This rearrangement joins TRBV7-2 to TRBJ2-7, with 9 bases aligning to TRBD1. The trim removed 1 base at V and 7 bases at J, leaving 8 bases unmatched. CDR1 is SGHTA, CDR2 FQGNSA, per germline. The CDR3 spans 15 residues. The full variable domain, completed using reference TRBV7-2 and TRBJ2-7, is GAGVSQSPSNKVTEKGKDVELRCDPISGHTALYWYRQSLGQGLEFLIYFQGNSAPDKSGLPSDRFSAERTGGSVSTLTIQRTQQEDSAVYLCASSLGGQGVGEQYFGPGTRLTVT.

CDR3 in DNA: TGTGCCTGGACCAGGGGGATGGATGAGACCCAGTACTTC. Encoded protein: CAWTRGMDETQYF. This chain connects TRBV30 to TRBJ2-5; 7 bases map to TRBD1. Germline V gene data show CDR1 as GTSNPN and CDR2 as SVGIG (reference sequence). V lost 4 bases and J lost 5; bases outside the gene matches: 7. There are 13 residues in the CDR3.

The rearrangement joins TRBV29-1 to TRBJ2-3; a possible D gene is TRBD2 (7 bases). Germline V CDR1 and CDR2: SQVTM, ANQGSEA. The CDR3 is 12 amino acids. The CDR3 region is CRGGGAGDTQYF. CDR3 nucleotides: TGCCGCGGAGGGGGGGCCGGTGATACGCAGTATTTT.

The rearrangement uses TRBV10-3 and TRBJ2-5; D is possibly TRBD2 (5 bases). The CDR3 is made up of 16 amino acids. V was trimmed by 4 bases and J by 2 bases, leaving 17 bases between them. The germline gives CDR1 ENHRY, CDR2 SYGVKD. CDR3 nucleotide sequence: TGTGCCATCAGTGTTGGTCTAGGGAGTGTACAAGAGACCCAGTACTTC. Translating gives CAISVGLGSVQETQYF.

This clone was observed a few times. This chain links TRBV5-4 with TRBJ2-2, with D perhaps matching TRBD1 or TRBD2 (5 bases each). The CDR3 runs 15 residues. CDR1 SGHNT and CDR2 YYREEE come from the germline V gene (reference sequence). The ends were cut back, 4 bases at V and 6 bases at J, with 16 bases in the middle. CDR3 residues: CASSQDVGAAGELFF. For the CDR3, the DNA is TGTGCCAGCAGCCAAGACGTCGGGGCGGCCGGGGAGCTGTTTTTT.

A few counts support this clone. The rearrangement uses TRBV11-3 and TRBJ2-5; D may correspond to TRBD1 or TRBD2 (5 bases each). CDR1 and CDR2 (germline): SGHNT, YENEEA. With 4 bases removed from V and 7 bases from J, the gap between germline ends came to 16 bases. The CDR3 spans 14 residues. The CDR3 DNA sequence: TGTGCCAGCAGCTACCGGGACCAGGATGGGACCCAGTACTTC. Translated, it gives CASSYRDQDGTQYF.

V gene TRBV14 combines with J gene TRBJ1-5; D gene uncertain. The CDR3 length is 12 residues. Trimming removed 3 bases at V and 3 bases at J, with 3 bases between. Germline V gives CDR1 SGHDN, CDR2 FVKESK. The CDR3 nucleotides read TGTGCCAGCAGCCAGGTCAATCAGCCCCAGCATTTT. Translated: CASSQVNQPQHF.

This sequence joins TRBV4-3 and TRBJ1-2; D is perhaps TRBD1 (6 bases). Germline loops: CDR1 LGHNA, CDR2 YSLEER. The ends were cut back, 5 bases at V and 4 bases at J, with 20 bases in the middle. The CDR3 is 16 residues long. The chain's CDR3 is CASSEAQGKVSYGYTF. CDR3 sequence (DNA): TGCGCCAGCAGCGAAGCCCAGGGGAAAGTTTCCTATGGCTACACCTTC.

The V gene is TRBV28, the J gene TRBJ1-2; no firm D call. V lost 5 bases, J lost 8 bases, and 12 bases lay in between. The V gene's germline CDR1 is MDHEN and CDR2 SYDVKM. The CDR3 has 12 amino acids. The CDR3: CASSPTTRGYTF. In nucleotides, the CDR3 is TGTGCCAGCAGTCCGACTACGCGGGGCTACACCTTC.

This rearrangement joins TRBV30 to TRBJ1-5, with no clear D. Trimming took off 2 bases at V and 11 bases at J, with 13 bases between the two ends. The CDR3 runs to 12 residues. CDR1 is GTSNPN and CDR2 is SVGIG in the germline V gene (reference sequence). The CDR3 protein is CAWSSSAGAQHF. In DNA, the CDR3 is TGTGCCTGGAGTTCCTCGGCCGGAGCCCAGCATTTT.

The chain combines TRBV28 with TRBJ1-1, with D possibly TRBD1 on 5 matching bases. Germline lookup yields CDR1 MDHEN and CDR2 SYDVKM. The CDR3 is made up of 15 amino acids. Trimming cost V 3 bases and J 1 base, with 12 bases left between them. The CDR3 is CASSFIGTQNTEAFF. CDR3 sequence (DNA): TGTGCCAGCAGTTTCATAGGGACCCAGAACACTGAAGCTTTCTTT.

The chain recombines TRBV7-2 with TRBJ1-5; D unclear. Germline V gene lookup returns CDR1 SGHTA and CDR2 FQGNSA. The CDR3 covers 12 residues. Trimming pared 1 base from V and 7 bases from J, leaving 5 bases between. CDR3 bases: TGTGCCAGCAGCTTAGACGGACAGCCCCAGCATTTT. Amino acids: CASSLDGQPQHF. Drawing the rest from reference TRBV7-2 and TRBJ1-5, the complete variable domain is GAGVSQSPSNKVTEKGKDVELRCDPISGHTALYWYRQSLGQGLEFLIYFQGNSAPDKSGLPSDRFSAERTGGSVSTLTIQRTQQEDSAVYLCASSLDGQPQHFGDGTRLSIL.

This chain connects TRBV14 to TRBJ2-1; 13 nucleotides align to TRBD2. Losses at the gene ends were 3 bases for V and 9 bases for J; bases not matched to a gene: 5. This CDR3 contains 15 residues. The V gene's germline CDR1 is SGHDN and CDR2 FVKESK. The CDR3 region is CASSQMGLAGSEQFF. CDR3 DNA sequence: TGTGCCAGCAGCCAGATGGGACTAGCGGGGAGTGAGCAGTTCTTC.